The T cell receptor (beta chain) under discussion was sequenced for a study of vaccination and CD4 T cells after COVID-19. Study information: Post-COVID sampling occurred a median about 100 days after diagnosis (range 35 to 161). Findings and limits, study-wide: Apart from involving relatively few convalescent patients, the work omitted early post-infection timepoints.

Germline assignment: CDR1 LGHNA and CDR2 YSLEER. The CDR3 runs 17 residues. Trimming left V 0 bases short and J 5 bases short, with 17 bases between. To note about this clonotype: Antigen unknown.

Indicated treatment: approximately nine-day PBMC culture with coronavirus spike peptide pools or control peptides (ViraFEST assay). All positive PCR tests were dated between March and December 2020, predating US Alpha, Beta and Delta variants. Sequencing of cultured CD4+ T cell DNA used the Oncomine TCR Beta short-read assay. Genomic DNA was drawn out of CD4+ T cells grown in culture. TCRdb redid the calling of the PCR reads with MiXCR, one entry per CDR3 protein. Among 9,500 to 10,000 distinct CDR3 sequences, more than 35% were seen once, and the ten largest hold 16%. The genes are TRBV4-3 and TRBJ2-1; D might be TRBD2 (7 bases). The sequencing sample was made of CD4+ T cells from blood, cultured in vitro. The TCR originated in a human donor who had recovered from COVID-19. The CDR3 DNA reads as TGCGCCAGCAGCCAAGATGTTGGGGGGGCGGTCCACAATGAGCAGTTCTTC. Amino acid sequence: CASSQDVGGAVHNEQFF.